This T cell receptor beta chain was captured in a study of T cell repertoires in cytomegalovirus infection. This clonotype was found once. Its cognate antigen is unknown. Just one base apart from a much larger clone, this may be a read error. Looked up from germline, CDR1 is SGHRS and CDR2 is YFSETQ. CDR3 length: 13 residues. TCRdb passed the reads through MiXCR, listing each CDR3 protein once. The profile shows 290,000 or so distinct CDR3 sequences, around 9.6% of them singletons. Findings of the study overall: CMV carriers with the relevant HLA were identified by cumulative public TCR beta family frequency. HLA-C-restricted CMV-specific TCR beta clonotypes were dominant in the ex vivo response.

Sequencing used PBMCs. The chain has TRBV5-1 and TRBJ2-1; D is unclear. The origin of this receptor is a human donor in good health (CMV status not recorded). Some clones in this sample may be carry-over from other donors' samples. CDR3 sequence reads: CTSSSEGYNEQFF. CDR3 nucleotides: TGCACCAGCAGCTCGGAAGGATACAATGAGCAGTTCTTC.